The 4 T cell receptor beta chains reported below all come from one sample, sequenced in a study of T cells in Graves' hyperthyroidism and ophthalmopathy. What was amplified from RNA transcripts were TCR beta CDR3 regions. In the first-round RT-PCR of the TCR CDR3, the HTBI primer set was used. TCRdb re-derived calls from the multiplex PCR reads in MiXCR, one entry per CDR3 protein. The sample consists of roughly 500,000 distinct CDR3 sequences, 15% to 20% of them appearing once. Sequencing was performed on blood. These receptors all stem from a woman in her 30s with Graves' ophthalmopathy.

The CDR3 here is CASSLQSGPNYEQYF. CDR3 coding DNA: TGCGCCAGCAGCTTGCAATCGGGGCCAAACTACGAGCAGTACTTC. This sequence joins TRBV5-1 and TRBJ2-7; D possibly uses TRBD1 or TRBD2 (5 bases each). Trimming took 1 base from V and 3 from J, leaving 14 bases between them. Germline CDR1 is SGHRS and CDR2 is YFSETQ. CDR3 length: 15 residues.

The chain has TRBV20-1 and TRBJ2-7; 8 nucleotides align to TRBD2. The CDR3 loop spans 15 amino acids. Trimming took 0 bases from V and 4 from J; bases not matched to a gene: 8. CDR1 and CDR2 (germline): DFQATT, SNEGSKA (reference sequence). The DNA for the CDR3 is TGCAGTGCTAGAGATTCAGCGGGAGTGGAATACGAGCAGTACTTC. Translated: CSARDSAGVEYEQYF.

The chain has TRBV28 and TRBJ2-7, with D perhaps matching TRBD1 or TRBD2 (5 bases each). The CDR3 extends over 13 amino acids. V lost 7 bases to trimming and J lost 2 bases, with 12 bases between them. CDR1 is MDHEN, CDR2 SYDVKM, per germline. CDR3 region: CASTLSGPYEQYF. CDR3 bases: TGTGCCAGCACCCTCTCGGGGCCCTACGAGCAGTACTTC. Full variable domain (remainder filled in from reference TRBV28 and TRBJ2-7): DVKVTQSSRYLVKRTGEKVFLECVQDMDHENMFWYRQDPGLGLRLIYFSYDVKMKEKGDIPEGYSVSREKKERFSLILESASTNQTSMYLCASTLSGPYEQYFGPGTRLTVT.

V gene TRBV27 combines with J gene TRBJ2-7; D call uncertain. V lost 8 bases to trimming and J lost 0 bases, with 5 bases between them. The V gene's germline CDR1 is MNHEY and CDR2 SMNVEV (reference sequence). The CDR3 sequence is 11 residues long. The CDR3 DNA sequence: TGTGCCAGCCCCAGCTCCTACGAGCAGTACTTC. This sequence encodes CASPSSYEQYF.